The present TCR beta chain was sequenced within a study of cytomegalovirus exposure and HLA in healthy donors. Study information: An analysis done earlier identified almost 120 million unique TCR beta sequences from around 180 million T cells.

Trimming at V came to 2 bases and at J to 5 bases, leaving 10 bases not matched to a gene. Germline lookup yields CDR1 SGHAT and CDR2 FQNNGV. This CDR3 region has 16 residues. As for this clone: The antigen is unknown.

Primers: 60 Vbeta forward and 13 Jbeta reverse. Some clones are missing from TCRdb's copy, which holds only in-frame ones; the method was immunoSEQ multiplex PCR. The sample has nearly 200,000 clones, around 73% seen once. Broader study findings: A later analysis reportedly found fewer N-insertions in an Asian-associated ancestry cluster than the roughly 670-donor mean. Per published accounts, TCR beta sequences correctly predicted the HLA-A and HLA-B alleles of most subjects.

Sample: PBMCs. This receptor was taken from a woman in her twenties or thirties in good health and CMV-seropositive. V and J are TRBV11-2 and TRBJ2-7; 9 positions agree with TRBD2. Written as DNA, the CDR3 is TGTGCCAGCAGCTTAAATTTTTTGCGGGGGGGCCACGAGCAGTACTTC. Translation: CASSLNFLRGGHEQYF.